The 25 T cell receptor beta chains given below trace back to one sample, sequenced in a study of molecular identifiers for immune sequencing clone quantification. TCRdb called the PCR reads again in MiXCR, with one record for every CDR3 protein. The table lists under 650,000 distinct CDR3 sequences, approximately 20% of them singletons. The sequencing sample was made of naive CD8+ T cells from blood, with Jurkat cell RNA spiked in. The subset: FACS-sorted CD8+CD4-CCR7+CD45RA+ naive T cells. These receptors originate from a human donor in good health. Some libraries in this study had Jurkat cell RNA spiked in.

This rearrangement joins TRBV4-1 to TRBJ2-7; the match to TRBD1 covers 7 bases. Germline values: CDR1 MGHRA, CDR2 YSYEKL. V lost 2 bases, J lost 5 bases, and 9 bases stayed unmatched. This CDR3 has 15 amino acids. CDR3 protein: CASSQLVQGIDEQYF. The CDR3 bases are TGCGCCAGCAGCCAACTTGTACAGGGGATCGACGAGCAGTACTTC.

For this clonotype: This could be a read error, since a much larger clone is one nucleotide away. This CDR3 is CASRFPGEQYF. The CDR3 DNA reads TGTGCCAGCAGGTTTCCCGGCGAGCAGTACTTC. The rearrangement uses TRBV28 and TRBJ2-7, with D hard to call. V lost 6 bases, J lost 6 bases, and 9 bases lay in between. This CDR3 is built from 11 residues. The germline CDR1 and CDR2 sequences are MDHEN and SYDVKM.

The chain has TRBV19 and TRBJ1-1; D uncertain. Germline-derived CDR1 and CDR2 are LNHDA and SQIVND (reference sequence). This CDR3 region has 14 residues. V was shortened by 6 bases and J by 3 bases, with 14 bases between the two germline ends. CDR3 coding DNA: TGTGCCAGTAGGGGAGACGGGGTATACACTGAAGCTTTCTTT. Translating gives CASRGDGVYTEAFF.

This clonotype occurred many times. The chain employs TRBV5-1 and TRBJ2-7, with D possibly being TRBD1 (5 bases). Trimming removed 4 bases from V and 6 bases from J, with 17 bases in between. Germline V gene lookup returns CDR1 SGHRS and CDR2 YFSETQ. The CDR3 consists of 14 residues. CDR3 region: CASSPGSRGFEQYF. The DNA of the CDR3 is TGCGCCAGCAGCCCGGGTTCTAGGGGCTTCGAGCAGTACTTC.

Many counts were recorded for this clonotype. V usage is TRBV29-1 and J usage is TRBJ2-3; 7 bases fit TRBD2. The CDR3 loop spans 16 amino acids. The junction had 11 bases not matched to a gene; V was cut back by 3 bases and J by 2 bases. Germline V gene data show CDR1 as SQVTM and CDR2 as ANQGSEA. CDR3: CSVEGRREPITDTQYF. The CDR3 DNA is TGCAGCGTTGAGGGTCGGCGGGAGCCTATCACAGATACGCAGTATTTT.

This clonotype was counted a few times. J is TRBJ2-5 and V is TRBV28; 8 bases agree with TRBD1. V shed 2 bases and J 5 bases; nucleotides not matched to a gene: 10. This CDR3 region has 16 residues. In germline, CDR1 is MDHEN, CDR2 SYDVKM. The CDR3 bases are TGTGCCAGCAGTTTAAGCCCCCAACAGGGGGTGGAGACCCAGTACTTC. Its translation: CASSLSPQQGVETQYF.

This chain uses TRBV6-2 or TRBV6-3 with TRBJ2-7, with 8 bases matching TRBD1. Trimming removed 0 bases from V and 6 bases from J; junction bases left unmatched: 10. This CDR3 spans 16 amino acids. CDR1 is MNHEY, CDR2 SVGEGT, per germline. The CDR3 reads CASSYSTRRGRVEQYF. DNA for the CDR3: TGTGCCAGCAGTTACTCGACTCGCAGGGGGCGCGTCGAGCAGTACTTC.

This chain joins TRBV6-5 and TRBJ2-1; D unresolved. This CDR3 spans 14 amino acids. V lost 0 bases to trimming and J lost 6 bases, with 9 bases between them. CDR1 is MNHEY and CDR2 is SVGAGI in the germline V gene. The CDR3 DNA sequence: TGTGCCAGCAGTTACTCGAAGCTTCGCAATGAGCAGTTCTTC. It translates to CASSYSKLRNEQFF.

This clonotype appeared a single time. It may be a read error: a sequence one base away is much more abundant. CDR3 loop: CASSLQGASSTVTQYF. In DNA form, the CDR3 reads TGTGCCAGCAGCCTACAGGGGGCCTCTTCAACAGTTACGCAGTATTTT. The J gene is TRBJ2-3, the V gene TRBV11-2, with 9 bases lining up with TRBD1. Germline lookup yields CDR1 SGHAT and CDR2 FQNNGV. This CDR3 has 16 residues.

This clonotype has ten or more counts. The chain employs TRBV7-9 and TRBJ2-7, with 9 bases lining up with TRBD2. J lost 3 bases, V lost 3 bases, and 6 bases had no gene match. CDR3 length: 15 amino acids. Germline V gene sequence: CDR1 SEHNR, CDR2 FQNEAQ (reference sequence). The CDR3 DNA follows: TGTGCCAGCAGCTTCGGATTTAGCGGGAGCTACGAGCAGTACTTC. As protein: CASSFGFSGSYEQYF.

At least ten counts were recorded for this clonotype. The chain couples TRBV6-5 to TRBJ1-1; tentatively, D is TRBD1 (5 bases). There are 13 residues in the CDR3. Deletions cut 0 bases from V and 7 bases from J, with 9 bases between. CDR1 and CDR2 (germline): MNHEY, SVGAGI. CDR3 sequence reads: CASSYSRQYEAFF. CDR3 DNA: TGTGCCAGCAGTTACTCCAGACAGTATGAAGCTTTCTTT.

CDR3 nucleotide sequence: TGTGCCAGCAGACCCCTCCTGGACAACCGACCCAATCAGCCCCAGCATTTT. Translation gives CASRPLLDNRPNQPQHF. The chain couples TRBV28 to TRBJ1-5; D possibly corresponds to TRBD1 (5 bases). Germline V gene lookup returns CDR1 MDHEN and CDR2 SYDVKM. CDR3 length: 17 residues. V was cut by 6 bases and J by 3 bases, with 21 bases left in between.

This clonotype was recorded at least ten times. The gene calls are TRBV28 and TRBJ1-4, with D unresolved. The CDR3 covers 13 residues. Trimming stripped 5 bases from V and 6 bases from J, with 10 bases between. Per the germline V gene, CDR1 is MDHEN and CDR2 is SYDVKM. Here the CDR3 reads CASSGRLHEKLFF. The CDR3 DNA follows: TGTGCCAGCAGTGGGAGACTGCATGAAAAACTGTTTTTT.

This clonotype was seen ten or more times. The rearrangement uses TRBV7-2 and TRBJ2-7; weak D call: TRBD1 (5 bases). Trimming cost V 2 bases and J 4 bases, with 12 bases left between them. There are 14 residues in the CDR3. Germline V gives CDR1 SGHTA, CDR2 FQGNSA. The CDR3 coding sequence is TGTGCCAGCAGCTTAACGACAGATACGTACGAGCAGTACTTC. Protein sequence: CASSLTTDTYEQYF.

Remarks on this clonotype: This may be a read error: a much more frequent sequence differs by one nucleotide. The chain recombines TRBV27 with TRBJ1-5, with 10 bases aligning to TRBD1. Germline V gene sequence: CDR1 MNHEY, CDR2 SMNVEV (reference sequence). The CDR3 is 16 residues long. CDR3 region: CAGSRPRQGAYQPQHF. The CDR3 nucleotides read TGTGCCGGCAGTCGCCCACGACAGGGGGCTTATCAGCCCCAGCATTTT.

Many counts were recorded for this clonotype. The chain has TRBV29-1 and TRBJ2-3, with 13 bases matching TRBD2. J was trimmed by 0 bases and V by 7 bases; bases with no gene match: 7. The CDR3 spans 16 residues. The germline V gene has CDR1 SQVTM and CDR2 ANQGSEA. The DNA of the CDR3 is TGCAGCGCTGAGGGACTAGCGGGGACTAGCACAGATACGCAGTATTTT. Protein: CSAEGLAGTSTDTQYF.

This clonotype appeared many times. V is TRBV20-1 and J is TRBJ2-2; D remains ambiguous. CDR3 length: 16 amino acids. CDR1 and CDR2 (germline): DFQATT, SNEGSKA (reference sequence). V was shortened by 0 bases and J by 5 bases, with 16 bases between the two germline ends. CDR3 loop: CSARDDRVDRTGELFF. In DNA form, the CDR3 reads TGCAGTGCTAGAGATGACCGGGTGGACCGTACCGGGGAGCTGTTTTTT.

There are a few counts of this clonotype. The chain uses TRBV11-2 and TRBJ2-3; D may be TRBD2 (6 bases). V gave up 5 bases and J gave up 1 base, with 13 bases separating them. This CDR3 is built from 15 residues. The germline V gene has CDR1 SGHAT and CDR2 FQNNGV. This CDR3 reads CASSRGTGGTDTQYF. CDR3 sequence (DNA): TGTGCCAGCAGCCGCGGGACTGGGGGCACAGATACGCAGTATTTT.

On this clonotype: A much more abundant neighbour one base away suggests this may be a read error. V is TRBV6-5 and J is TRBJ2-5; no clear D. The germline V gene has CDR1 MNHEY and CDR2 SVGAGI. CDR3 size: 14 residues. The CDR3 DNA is TGTGCCAGCAGTTACGGCAGGTCTCAAGAGGCCCAGTACTTC. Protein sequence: CASSYGRSQEAQYF.

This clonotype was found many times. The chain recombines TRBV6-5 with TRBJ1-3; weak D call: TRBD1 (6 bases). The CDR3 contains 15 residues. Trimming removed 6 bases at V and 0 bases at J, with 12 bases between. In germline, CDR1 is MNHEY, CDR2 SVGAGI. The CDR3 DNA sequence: TGTGCCAGCAGCCCCGGGACAACCTCTGGAAACACCATATATTTT. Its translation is CASSPGTTSGNTIYF.

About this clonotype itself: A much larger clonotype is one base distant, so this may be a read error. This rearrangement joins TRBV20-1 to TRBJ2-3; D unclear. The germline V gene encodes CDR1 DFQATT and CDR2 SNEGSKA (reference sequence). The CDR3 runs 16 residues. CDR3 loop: CSARGRDTRITDTQCF. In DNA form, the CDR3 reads TGCAGTGCTAGAGGAAGGGATACCCGAATTACAGATACGCAGTGTTTT.

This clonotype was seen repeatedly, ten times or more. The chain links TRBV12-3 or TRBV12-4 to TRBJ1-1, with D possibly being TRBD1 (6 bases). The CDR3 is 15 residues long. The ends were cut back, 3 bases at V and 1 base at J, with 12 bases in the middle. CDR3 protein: CASSLIGGANTEAFF. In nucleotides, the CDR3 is TGTGCCAGCAGTTTGATTGGGGGCGCGAACACTGAAGCTTTCTTT.

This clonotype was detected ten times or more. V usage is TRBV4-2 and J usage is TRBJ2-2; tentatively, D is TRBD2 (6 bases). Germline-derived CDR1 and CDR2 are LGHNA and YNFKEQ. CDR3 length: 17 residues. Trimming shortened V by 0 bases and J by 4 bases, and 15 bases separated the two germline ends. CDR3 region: CASSQDWDGRVTGELFF. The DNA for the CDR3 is TGTGCCAGCAGCCAAGATTGGGACGGGAGAGTCACCGGGGAGCTGTTTTTT.

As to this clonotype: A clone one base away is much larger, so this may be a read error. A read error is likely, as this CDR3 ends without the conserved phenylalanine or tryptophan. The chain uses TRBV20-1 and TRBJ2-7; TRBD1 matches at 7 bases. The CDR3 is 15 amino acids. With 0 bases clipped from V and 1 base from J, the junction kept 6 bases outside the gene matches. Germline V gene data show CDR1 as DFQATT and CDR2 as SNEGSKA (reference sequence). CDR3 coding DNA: TGCAGTGCTAGAGATACCCGGGACAGATCCTACGAGCAGTACCTC. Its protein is CSARDTRDRSYEQYL.

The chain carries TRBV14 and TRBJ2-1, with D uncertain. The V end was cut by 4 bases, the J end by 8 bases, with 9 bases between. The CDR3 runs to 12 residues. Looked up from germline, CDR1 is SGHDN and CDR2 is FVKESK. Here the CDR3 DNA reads TGTGCCAGCAGCCGGGGTAACGATGAGCAGTTCTTC. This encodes CASSRGNDEQFF.